Below, 12 T cell receptor beta chains from the same sample are listed, as sequenced in a study of blood T cell repertoires in COVID-19. TCRdb's table, derived via immunoSEQ multiplex PCR, lists solely in-frame clones and lacks some. In the table there are tens of thousands of clones, around 84% of which are singletons. Sample: peripheral blood. The origin of the receptors is a human donor in a cohort sampled during active COVID-19.

This chain links TRBV6-4 with TRBJ1-2; 11 positions match TRBD1. This CDR3 contains 17 residues. Germline trimming cut 6 bases from V and 5 bases from J; bases unmatched to any gene: 14. Germline assignment: CDR1 MRHNA and CDR2 SNTAGT. The CDR3 region has the DNA TGTGCCAGCAGGCCTTACACTCCAGGACAGGGGGCTTATGGCTACACCTTC. Residues: CASRPYTPGQGAYGYTF.

This clone was picked up a small number of times. This chain uses TRBV4-1 with TRBJ1-4; D is unclear. Germline loops: CDR1 MGHRA, CDR2 YSYEKL. The CDR3 totals 16 residues. Trimming shortened V by 2 bases and J by 4 bases, and 14 bases separated the two germline ends. CDR3 sequence: CASSQPGGRFNEKLFF. CDR3 DNA: TGCGCCAGCAGCCAACCGGGTGGTCGGTTTAATGAAAAACTGTTTTTT.

The chain carries TRBV6-5 and TRBJ2-7; D may be TRBD2 (6 bases). Germline values: CDR1 MNHEY, CDR2 SVGAGI. The length of the CDR3 is 14 residues. Trimming removed 7 bases from V and 0 bases from J, with 13 bases in between. The DNA for the CDR3 is TGTGCCAGCACCCAACGGGGGAGCTCCTACGAGCAGTACGTC. Its translation: CASTQRGSSYEQYV.

The chain carries TRBV29-1 and TRBJ1-5; a possible D gene is TRBD1 (6 bases). Germline V lookup: CDR1 SQVTM, CDR2 ANQGSEA. V lost 1 base and J lost 2, with 6 bases in between. The CDR3 loop spans 13 amino acids. The CDR3 DNA reads as TGCAGCGTTGAAGGACAGGGCAATCAGCCCCAGCATTTT. This codes for CSVEGQGNQPQHF.

Only a few counts were recorded for this clone. The rearrangement links TRBV11-2 to TRBJ2-3; D is possibly TRBD1 (6 bases). The CDR3 extends over 16 amino acids. Germline V CDR1 and CDR2: SGHAT, FQNNGV. Trimming pared 5 bases from V and 2 bases from J, leaving 17 bases between. In DNA form, the CDR3 reads TGTGCCAGCAGCGATCTCGCAGGGACATACACAGATACGCAGTATTTT. Protein product: CASSDLAGTYTDTQYF.

This clone was observed a handful of times. The chain carries TRBV4-1 and TRBJ2-5, with TRBD2 as a possible D gene (5 bases). Germline loops: CDR1 MGHRA, CDR2 YSYEKL. V shed 0 bases and J shed 4 bases, with 12 bases lying between them. This CDR3 comprises 15 residues. CDR3: CASSQDLALAETQYF. The CDR3 DNA reads TGCGCCAGCAGCCAAGATCTAGCTTTGGCAGAGACCCAGTACTTC.

This chain uses TRBV5-1 with TRBJ1-2; D is undetermined. Germline V lookup: CDR1 SGHRS, CDR2 YFSETQ. This CDR3 contains 15 residues. The ends were cut back, 0 bases at V and 0 bases at J, with 9 bases in the middle. The CDR3 loop reads CASSLAEAANYGYTF. The CDR3 DNA reads TGCGCCAGCAGCTTGGCTGAGGCGGCTAACTATGGCTACACCTTC.

This chain uses TRBV11-3 with TRBJ2-2; D is uncertain. Trimming stripped 5 bases from V and 4 bases from J, with 14 bases between. Germline assignment: CDR1 SGHNT and CDR2 YENEEA. This CDR3 is 15 amino acids long. In DNA, the CDR3 is TGTGCCAGCAGCATCCGGGTTAGTGGCACCGGGGAGCTGTTTTTT. It specifies CASSIRVSGTGELFF.

The chain carries TRBV28 and TRBJ1-2, with D perhaps matching TRBD1 (5 bases). In germline, CDR1 is MDHEN, CDR2 SYDVKM. Trimming shortened V by 10 bases and J by 4 bases, and 16 bases separated the two germline ends. This CDR3 contains 13 residues. CDR3: CATGQGHLYGYTF. The CDR3 DNA follows: TGTGCCACCGGTCAAGGACATCTCTATGGCTACACCTTC.

V usage is TRBV25-1 and J usage is TRBJ2-1; 10 bases are shared with TRBD2. Germline V lookup: CDR1 MGHDK, CDR2 SYGVNS. CDR3 length: 18 residues. The ends lost 2 bases at V and 0 bases at J; junction bases unmatched: 7. The CDR3: CASSELAGAASSYNEQFF. CDR3 DNA sequence: TGTGCCAGCAGTGAACTAGCGGGGGCTGCGAGCTCCTACAATGAGCAGTTCTTC.

V is TRBV5-6 and J is TRBJ1-1; possibly TRBD1 for D (6 bases). The CDR3 has 13 amino acids. Germline CDR1 SGHDT, CDR2 YYEEEE. Deletions cut 0 bases from V and 7 bases from J, with 10 bases between. The CDR3 here is CASSLGRGGEAFF. CDR3 in DNA: TGTGCCAGCAGCTTGGGGAGAGGGGGTGAAGCTTTCTTT.

This chain uses TRBV15 with TRBJ1-5; D not resolved. The CDR3 contains 14 residues. From germline, CDR1 is LNHNV and CDR2 YYDKDF (reference sequence). V was shortened by 8 bases and J by 2 bases, with 13 bases between the two germline ends. CDR3 region: CATGLKLGNQPQHF. CDR3 in DNA: TGTGCCACCGGGCTAAAATTGGGCAATCAGCCCCAGCATTTT. The whole variable domain, filled in from reference TRBV15 and TRBJ1-5, reads DAMVIQNPRYQVTQFGKPVTLSCSQTLNHNVMYWYQQKSSQAPKLLFHYYDKDFNNEADTPDNFQSRRPNTSFCFLDIRSPGLGDTAMYLCATGLKLGNQPQHFGDGTRLSIL.